This T cell receptor (beta chain) originates from a study of blood T cell repertoires in COVID-19. Overall study: COVID-19 samples, acute and convalescent, were from the United States, Italy and Spain. T cells, B-cell-depleted T cells, or PBMCs supplied cDNA or gDNA.

The table lists this clone with a count of one. In the source study's methods: Researchers report that nucleated cell counts were estimated from reference gene primer amplification. Libraries were prepared by immunoSEQ multiplex PCR; TCRdb keeps only in-frame clonotypes and omits some of them. That table is the source of V, J and clone size, and D and trimming were worked out from the DNA. The repertoire holds about 56,000 clones, with roughly 86% as singletons. The germline V gene encodes CDR1 LGHDT and CDR2 YNNKEL (reference sequence). The CDR3 sequence is 14 residues long. V lost 4 bases and J lost 1, with 9 bases in between.

The V gene is TRBV3-1 (or the pseudogene TRBV3-2), the J gene TRBJ2-3; D may be TRBD2 (6 bases). The sequence was collected from a woman over 75 with acute or convalescent COVID-19. Sample: peripheral blood. The CDR3 reads CASSRRLGTDTQYF. The CDR3 nucleotides are TGTGCCAGCAGCCGAAGACTAGGCACAGATACGCAGTATTTT.